Following are 8 T cell receptor beta chains from one sample sequenced in a study of vaccination and CD4 T cells after COVID-19. The Oncomine TCR Beta short-read assay was what sequenced the DNA obtained from cultured CD4+ T cells. Someone extracted genomic DNA from cultured CD4+ T cells. TCRdb itself ran the PCR reads through MiXCR, one entry per CDR3 protein. Of about 7,600 distinct CDR3 sequences listed, about 31% are singletons. Treatment described: roughly nine-day PBMC culture with coronavirus spike peptide pools or control peptides (ViraFEST assay). Those CD4+ T cells from the unexposed donor predate the COVID-19 pandemic (2011-2018). Their specific antigens are unknown. Sequencing was performed on CD4+ T cells from blood, cultured in vitro. The source is a human donor in good health.

This clonotype was seen only once. The chain links TRBV6-1 to TRBJ2-1, with TRBD2 identical over 9 bases. The CDR3 has 14 amino acids. Germline loops: CDR1 MNHNS, CDR2 SASEGT. With 7 bases clipped from V and 8 bases from J, the junction kept 9 bases outside the gene matches. In DNA, the CDR3 is TGTGCCAGCACACGTAGCGGGAGTTACTATGAGCAGTTCTTC. Translation: CASTRSGSYYEQFF.

The CDR3 is CSARDATQTNQPQHF. CDR3 coding DNA: TGCAGTGCTAGAGATGCGACACAGACTAATCAGCCCCAGCATTTT. This chain joins TRBV20-1 and TRBJ1-5; D not resolved. Per the germline V gene, CDR1 is DFQATT and CDR2 is SNEGSKA (reference sequence). Trimming cost V 0 bases and J 4 bases, with 13 bases left between them. The CDR3 is made up of 15 amino acids.

The chain employs TRBV19 and TRBJ1-5; perhaps TRBD1 as D (5 bases). From germline, CDR1 is LNHDA and CDR2 SQIVND (reference sequence). The CDR3 has 13 residues. Between the trimmed V and J ends, which lost 7 bases and 6 bases, there was a span of 13 bases. The CDR3 region is CASKAGWGQPQHF. CDR3 nucleotides: TGTGCCAGTAAGGCAGGGTGGGGTCAGCCCCAGCATTTT.

The chain couples TRBV30 to TRBJ2-7; no firm D call. CDR3 length: 12 amino acids. V was cut by 0 bases and J by 5 bases, with 8 bases left in between. Germline CDR1 and CDR2: GTSNPN and SVGIG (reference sequence). The DNA for the CDR3 is TGTGCCTGGAGTGTACTGGGTCACGAGCAGTACTTC. It specifies CAWSVLGHEQYF.

Only a few counts were recorded for this clonotype. This chain uses TRBV5-4 with TRBJ1-5; D is uncertain. The V gene's germline CDR1 is SGHNT and CDR2 YYREEE (reference sequence). The CDR3 consists of 17 residues. Trimming stripped 3 bases from V and 5 bases from J, with 21 bases between. The CDR3 nucleotides read TGTGCCAGCAGCTCCCTACGTCCCGCGTGGCCCGATCAGCCCCAGCATTTT. Its translation: CASSSLRPAWPDQPQHF.

The chain recombines TRBV28 with TRBJ2-7; D is perhaps TRBD1 or TRBD2 (5 bases each). The CDR3 consists of 15 residues. V dropped 5 bases and J dropped 4 bases, with 18 bases sitting between them. Germline CDR1 and CDR2: MDHEN and SYDVKM. The CDR3 protein is CASSPPGTVLYEQYF. CDR3 nucleotide sequence: TGTGCCAGCAGTCCCCCCGGGACGGTACTATACGAGCAGTACTTC.

On this clonotype: The conserved closing phenylalanine or tryptophan is absent in this CDR3, likely reflecting a read error. V is TRBV7-6 and J is TRBJ2-5; D remains unclear. CDR1 and CDR2 from the germline V gene are SGHVS and FNYEAQ. The CDR3 extends over 13 amino acids. Trimming stripped 0 bases from V and 2 bases from J, with 4 bases between. This CDR3 reads CASSLAQQETQYY. The CDR3 DNA reads as TGTGCCAGCAGCTTAGCACAGCAAGAGACCCAGTACTAC.

The CDR3 spells CASSVGSYEQYF. DNA of the CDR3: TGTGCCAGTAGTGTGGGATCCTACGAGCAGTACTTC. The chain couples TRBV19 to TRBJ2-7, with D uncertain. The V gene's germline CDR1 is LNHDA and CDR2 SQIVND (reference sequence). With 5 bases removed from V and 1 base from J, the gap between germline ends came to 6 bases. This CDR3 has 12 residues.